These 30 T cell receptor beta chains share one sample of origin, sequenced in a study of blood T cells in healthy people across ages (dated by TCRdb to between 2014 and 2016). The library came from 5' RACE. The sequencer was an Illumina HiSeq 2500. A second PCR of roughly 7 to 11 cycles was performed with a sample-barcoded 5' primer and a J-beta primer mix. TCRdb handled the public reads itself, with Q25 trimming in fastp and clone calling in MiXCR, and kept productive beta chains. Each entry merges the rows of one CDR3 protein and shows their most common DNA and genes. The sample records about 580,000 distinct CDR3 sequences, around 48% of which are singletons. Just under 25% of the sample goes to the ten largest clones. Sequenced material: blood. Receptor source: a man older than 75 in good health.

The genes are TRBV7-9 and TRBJ2-1, with D unresolved. V lost 2 bases and J lost 7, with 15 bases in between. This CDR3 comprises 15 residues. Looked up from germline, CDR1 is SEHNR and CDR2 is FQNEAQ (reference sequence). CDR3: CASSLQGGVANEQFF. The DNA of the CDR3 is TGTGCCAGCAGCTTACAAGGTGGAGTAGCAAATGAGCAGTTCTTC. Full variable domain (rest looked up from reference TRBV7-9 and TRBJ2-1): DTGVSQNPRHKITKRGQNVTFRCDPISEHNRLYWYRQTLGQGPEFLTYFQNEAQLEKSRLLSDRFSAERPKGSFSTLEIQRTEQGDSAMYLCASSLQGGVANEQFFGPGTRLTVL.

This chain links TRBV28 with TRBJ2-1; no firm D call. Germline V gene data show CDR1 as MDHEN and CDR2 as SYDVKM. Trimming took off 2 bases at V and 0 bases at J, with 14 bases between the two ends. CDR3 length equals 17 residues. Here the CDR3 reads CASSLGRYAASYNEQFF. Here the CDR3 DNA reads TGTGCCAGCAGTTTAGGAAGGTACGCGGCCTCCTACAATGAGCAGTTCTTC.

This clonotype has just a few counts. V gene TRBV20-1 combines with J gene TRBJ1-2; 8 bases are a match to TRBD1. The CDR3 extends over 14 amino acids. J gave up 8 bases and V 1 base, and 9 bases lay outside the gene matches. CDR1 DFQATT and CDR2 SNEGSKA come from the germline V gene (reference sequence). The CDR3 protein is CSARVTGAFGGYTF. CDR3 DNA: TGCAGTGCTAGAGTGACAGGGGCGTTTGGGGGCTACACCTTC.

This clonotype has just a few counts. This rearrangement joins TRBV10-3 to TRBJ1-5, with D uncertain. The germline gives CDR1 ENHRY, CDR2 SYGVKD. The CDR3 runs 16 residues. V was pared by 5 bases and J by 1 base, with 15 bases between. The DNA of the CDR3 is TGTGCCATCAGTAGGGCCGGTTCGGGGAGCAATCAGCCCCAGCATTTT. Translation gives CAISRAGSGSNQPQHF.

Of note for this clonotype: This may be a read error: a much more frequent sequence differs by one nucleotide. The V call is TRBV20-1, the J call TRBJ2-7; D not resolved. Gene TRBJ2-5 matches the end of the DNA better, so the J call may be wrong. Germline values: CDR1 DFQATT, CDR2 SNEGSKA (reference sequence). CDR3 length: 11 amino acids. The CDR3 region is CSARDRVTQYF. CDR3 coding DNA: TGCAGTGCTAGAGATCGGGTGACCCAGTACTTC.

The V and J genes are TRBV29-1 and TRBJ2-5, with D perhaps assigned TRBD1 or TRBD2 (5 bases each). CDR3 size: 14 residues. Germline V gene sequence: CDR1 SQVTM, CDR2 ANQGSEA. V was trimmed by 0 bases and J by 11 bases, leaving 19 bases between them. The CDR3 nucleotides read TGCAGCGTTGAAGATCGGGGCTCCTACAATGAGCAGTACTTC. It encodes CSVEDRGSYNEQYF.

CDR3 residues: CASSLALSGGTDTQYF. In nucleotides, the CDR3 is TGTGCCAGCAGCTTAGCGTTGTCGGGTGGCACAGATACGCAGTATTTT. The rearrangement uses TRBV7-2 and TRBJ2-3; the D is unclear. The CDR3 consists of 16 residues. Germline V gene sequence: CDR1 SGHTA, CDR2 FQGNSA. V gave up 0 bases and J gave up 1 base, with 11 bases separating them.

V and J are TRBV6-5 and TRBJ2-2, with 13 positions matching TRBD2. The CDR3 consists of 16 residues. Per germline, CDR1 MNHEY and CDR2 SVGAGI. V was clipped by 5 bases and J by 6 bases; unmatched bases: 6. The CDR3 nucleotides read TGTGCCAGCAGTATAACTAGCGGGAGGGCCTCCGGGGAGCTGTTTTTT. This translates into CASSITSGRASGELFF.

This clonotype was observed a single time. V gene TRBV6-6 combines with J gene TRBJ2-3; 10 nucleotides match TRBD1. After removal of 8 bases from V and 5 bases from J, the junction contained 4 bases not matched to a gene. Per the germline V gene, CDR1 is MNHNY and CDR2 is SVGAGI (reference sequence). The CDR3 contains 13 residues. The CDR3 DNA is TGTGCCAGCGAGCGGGACAGGGGAGATACGCAGTATTTT. Its protein product is CASERDRGDTQYF.

The rearrangement links TRBV6-5 to TRBJ1-2; 9 nucleotides match TRBD1. Per germline, CDR1 MNHEY and CDR2 SVGAGI. Trimming removed 5 bases from V and 7 bases from J; junction bases left unmatched: 8. The CDR3 has 14 residues. CDR3 DNA sequence: TGTGCCAGCAGTGATACAGGGGGCCAGGGTGGCTACACCTTC. Its protein is CASSDTGGQGGYTF.

The chain links TRBV10-3 to TRBJ2-1; 8 positions agree with TRBD2. V was pared by 6 bases and J by 8 bases, with 9 bases of the junction left unmatched. Per the germline V gene, CDR1 is ENHRY and CDR2 is SYGVKD. The CDR3 contains 14 residues. The CDR3 loop reads CAIRGTRWGDEQFF. The DNA of the CDR3 is TGTGCCATCAGGGGGACTAGGTGGGGCGATGAGCAGTTCTTC.

The J gene is TRBJ1-4, the V gene TRBV3-1; D perhaps matches TRBD1 (5 bases). V was shortened by 3 bases and J by 7 bases, with 15 bases between the two germline ends. This CDR3 contains 15 residues. Germline values: CDR1 LGHDT, CDR2 YNNKEL (reference sequence). CDR3 coding DNA: TGTGCCAGCAGCCATGTGGGCAGGGTTACTGAAAAACTGTTTTTT. It translates to CASSHVGRVTEKLFF.

The rearrangement uses TRBV3-1 and TRBJ2-3, with D uncertain. Germline CDR1 and CDR2: LGHDT and YNNKEL (reference sequence). Trimming left V 5 bases short and J 4 bases short, with 4 bases between. This CDR3 has 11 residues. CDR3 loop: CASSIADTQYF. The CDR3 coding sequence is TGTGCCAGCAGCATCGCAGATACGCAGTATTTT.

This clonotype was observed a few times. This chain connects TRBV14 to TRBJ1-1; D is unclear. Trimming took off 1 base at V and 3 bases at J, with 6 bases between the two ends. This CDR3 spans 13 amino acids. The germline V gene has CDR1 SGHDN and CDR2 FVKESK. In DNA, the CDR3 is TGTGCCAGCAGCCAAGGCGCGTACACTGAAGCTTTCTTT. This sequence encodes CASSQGAYTEAFF.

This clonotype was recorded many times. The rearrangement joins TRBV6-5 to TRBJ2-6; possible D gene TRBD1, 5 bases. The CDR3 covers 15 residues. Germline assignment: CDR1 MNHEY and CDR2 SVGAGI. Trimming left V 11 bases short and J 0 bases short, with 14 bases between. The CDR3 DNA sequence: TGTGCCTCAGGGCCGGAGTACTCTGGGGCCAACGTCCTGACTTTC. Translation: CASGPEYSGANVLTF.

The chain employs TRBV4-3 and TRBJ2-1; 11 nucleotides agree with TRBD2. V dropped 0 bases and J dropped 6; count of bases not matched to a gene: 4. The CDR3 extends over 16 amino acids. Germline V gene lookup returns CDR1 LGHNA and CDR2 YSLEER. The CDR3 DNA reads as TGCGCCAGCAGCCAAGATCTACTAGCGGGGGCCAATGAGCAGTTCTTC. Translated: CASSQDLLAGANEQFF.

This clonotype was counted a few times. The chain combines TRBV20-1 with TRBJ2-5; 9 nucleotides align to TRBD1. The end of the DNA aligns better with TRBJ2-7, so the J call may be wrong. Germline loops: CDR1 DFQATT, CDR2 SNEGSKA (reference sequence). The CDR3 loop spans 16 amino acids. CDR3 protein: CSAREGDRGFSYEQYF. In nucleotides, the CDR3 is TGCAGTGCGCGAGAGGGCGACAGGGGGTTTTCCTACGAGCAGTACTTC.

The table lists this clonotype with a few counts. The V gene is TRBV12-3 or TRBV12-4, the J gene TRBJ2-7; 8 nucleotides agree with TRBD1. The V segment lost 0 bases and the J segment 7 bases; nucleotides outside the gene matches: 8. This CDR3 is 15 amino acids long. CDR3 in DNA: TGTGCCAGCAGTTTAGCCCAGGGGGCAAGTAAGGAGCAGTACTTC. It is translated as CASSLAQGASKEQYF.

On this clonotype itself: The junction does not match germline at one end; this may be a read error. The rearrangement uses TRBV27 and TRBJ2-7, with D possibly being TRBD2 (6 bases). Germline assignment: CDR1 MNHEY and CDR2 SMNVEV (reference sequence). This CDR3 comprises 15 residues. CDR3 region: CARSYLAKGLYEQYF. For the CDR3, the DNA is TGTGCCAGAAGTTACCTAGCGAAGGGGCTCTACGAGCAGTACTTC.

CDR3 coding DNA: TGCGCCAGCAGCCCTACCAGGGGGCCCACAGATACGCAGTATTTT. Protein sequence: CASSPTRGPTDTQYF. The genes are TRBV5-1 and TRBJ2-3; TRBD1 matches at 8 bases. CDR1 is SGHRS, CDR2 YFSETQ, per germline. V trimming: 4 bases; J trimming: 2 bases; junction bases outside the gene matches: 6. The CDR3 is 15 residues long. The full variable domain, in which reference TRBV5-1 and TRBJ2-3 provide the parts outside the CDR3, is KAGVTQTPRYLIKTRGQQVTLSCSPISGHRSVSWYQQTPGQGLQFLFEYFSETQRNKGNFPGRFSGRQFSNSRSEMNVSTLELGDSALYLCASSPTRGPTDTQYFGPGTRLTVL.

There are a few counts of this clonotype. A read error may explain this, as a much larger clone is one base away. This rearrangement joins TRBV29-1 to TRBJ2-1; D is uncertain. The J call is in doubt because the DNA end fits TRBJ2-7 better. This CDR3 region has 15 residues. From germline, CDR1 is SQVTM and CDR2 ANQGSEA. CDR3 nucleotides: TGCAGCGTTGAAATTTGGGATAGCTCCTACAATGAGCAGTACTTC. Residues: CSVEIWDSSYNEQYF.

This clonotype was seen more than once but under ten times. Its ends do not fully match the called genes, so a read error is possible. The V gene is TRBV6-5, the J gene TRBJ2-4; no reliable D call. Germline V gives CDR1 MNHEY, CDR2 SVGAGI. The CDR3 consists of 13 residues. The CDR3 protein is CAGSYSPDGIQYF. For the CDR3, the DNA is TGTGCCGGCAGTTACTCGCCCGACGGCATTCAGTACTTC.

The sample holds a few counts of this clonotype. The rearrangement joins TRBV7-2 to TRBJ1-1; D is uncertain. Trimming removed 1 base from V and 0 bases from J, with 3 bases in between. The CDR3 extends over 13 amino acids. CDR1 and CDR2 (germline): SGHTA, FQGNSA. CDR3 sequence (DNA): TGTGCCAGCAGCTTAGTTCTGAACACTGAAGCTTTCTTT. Protein product: CASSLVLNTEAFF.

V usage is TRBV5-1 and J usage is TRBJ2-5; D gene unclear. This CDR3 has 14 residues. Looked up from germline, CDR1 is SGHRS and CDR2 is YFSETQ. The germline V and J ends were trimmed by 2 bases and 3 bases, with 11 bases remaining between them. CDR3 residues: CASSFRTAEETQYF. CDR3 bases: TGCGCCAGCAGCTTCAGAACCGCGGAAGAGACCCAGTACTTC. The whole variable domain, remainder taken from reference TRBV5-1 and TRBJ2-5, is KAGVTQTPRYLIKTRGQQVTLSCSPISGHRSVSWYQQTPGQGLQFLFEYFSETQRNKGNFPGRFSGRQFSNSRSEMNVSTLELGDSALYLCASSFRTAEETQYFGPGTRLLVL.

Only one count was recorded for this clonotype. A much larger clone lies one base from this, so it may be a read error. The chain combines TRBV6-5 with TRBJ2-7, with D perhaps being TRBD1 or TRBD2 (5 bases each). Germline-derived CDR1 and CDR2 are MNHEY and SVGAGI. CDR3 size: 17 residues. Trimming cost V 4 bases and J 7 bases, with 26 bases left between them. CDR3 region: CASSSSLGIGKGREQYF. The CDR3, as DNA: TGTGCCAGCAGTTCCTCCCTAGGCATCGGGAAGGGGAGAGAGCAGTACTTC.

On this clonotype itself: A much larger clone is a single base away; this may be a read error. The chain joins TRBV6-5 to TRBJ2-7, with D unresolved. Germline assignment: CDR1 MNHEY and CDR2 SVGAGI. The CDR3 length is 15 residues. The DNA for the CDR3 is TGTGCCGGCAGTTCTGCGGCCCTCGGCGAAGACGAGCAGTACTTC. It encodes CAGSSAALGEDEQYF.

This clonotype was observed a few times. The chain carries TRBV20-1 and TRBJ2-5; D may correspond to TRBD1 or TRBD2 (5 bases each). Trimming took off 6 bases at V and 4 bases at J, with 15 bases between the two ends. The CDR3 totals 13 residues. Germline V lookup: CDR1 DFQATT, CDR2 SNEGSKA (reference sequence). CDR3 loop: CSAPTRGRETQYF. Here the CDR3 DNA reads TGCAGTGCCCCCACCCGGGGCCGAGAGACCCAGTACTTC.

This clonotype was detected ten times or more. The chain is built from TRBV6-5 and TRBJ2-7; 9 positions match TRBD2. V was pared by 6 bases and J by 0 bases, with 6 bases of the junction left unmatched. Per germline, CDR1 MNHEY and CDR2 SVGAGI. The CDR3 runs 15 residues. The CDR3 DNA is TGTGCCAGCAGACTTAGCGGGAGAAGCTCCTACGAGCAGTACTTC. Protein product: CASRLSGRSSYEQYF.

The CDR3 spells CASSPTLGAHTEAFF. The CDR3 coding sequence is TGTGCCAGCAGCCCGACTCTCGGGGCTCACACTGAAGCTTTCTTT. The genes are TRBV7-2 and TRBJ1-1, with TRBD1 as a possible D gene (5 bases). Germline CDR1 and CDR2: SGHTA and FQGNSA. Trimming stripped 5 bases from V and 3 bases from J, with 16 bases between. The CDR3 covers 15 residues.

This clonotype was detected only once. The rearrangement joins TRBV29-1 to TRBJ2-5; D possibly corresponds to TRBD2 (6 bases). The CDR3 consists of 13 residues. Germline CDR1 SQVTM, CDR2 ANQGSEA. The germline V and J ends were trimmed by 4 bases and 11 bases, with 20 bases remaining between them. The CDR3 DNA reads as TGCAGCGTTGGCGGACGGCCTTCGGGGGAGCAGTACTTC. Its translation is CSVGGRPSGEQYF.